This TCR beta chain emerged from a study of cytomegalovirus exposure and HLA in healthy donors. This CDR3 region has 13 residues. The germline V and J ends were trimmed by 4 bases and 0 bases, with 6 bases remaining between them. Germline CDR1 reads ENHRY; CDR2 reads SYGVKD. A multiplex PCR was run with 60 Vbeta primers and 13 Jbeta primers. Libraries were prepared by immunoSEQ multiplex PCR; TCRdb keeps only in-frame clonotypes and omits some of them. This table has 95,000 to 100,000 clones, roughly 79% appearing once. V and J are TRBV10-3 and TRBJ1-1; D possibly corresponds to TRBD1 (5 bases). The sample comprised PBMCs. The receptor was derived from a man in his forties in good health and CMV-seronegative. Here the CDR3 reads CAISGQLNTEAFF. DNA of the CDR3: TGTGCCATCAGTGGACAGTTGAACACTGAAGCTTTCTTT.